These 20 T cell receptor beta chains share one sample of origin, sequenced in a study of naive and memory T cell subsets. An equimolar mix of two oligonucleotides served as the beta constant-region primer for TRBC1 and TRBC2. Four rounds of PCR amplified the ligated cDNA using nested alpha and beta constant-region primers plus SP2. TCRdb re-called the UMI-ligation and nested PCR reads with MiXCR, one entry per CDR3 protein. The sample yields some 82,000 distinct CDR3 sequences, over 9% seen once. Sequencing input: naive CD8+ T cells from blood. Receptors originate from a human donor in good health.

The gene calls are TRBV6-6 and TRBJ1-1, with TRBD1 as a possible D gene (6 bases). Germline V gene sequence: CDR1 MNHNY, CDR2 SVGAGI (reference sequence). Between the trimmed V and J ends, which lost 6 bases and 11 bases, there was a span of 16 bases. This CDR3 has 12 residues. The CDR3 sequence: CASSPDRTVAFF. In nucleotides, the CDR3 is TGTGCCAGCAGCCCGGACAGAACTGTGGCTTTCTTT.

The chain couples TRBV7-3 to TRBJ1-1; D gene unclear. Per the germline V gene, CDR1 is SGHTA and CDR2 is FQGTGA. The CDR3 loop spans 16 amino acids. V was trimmed by 1 base and J by 2 bases, leaving 14 bases between them. The CDR3 loop reads CASSLRAALANTEAFF. The CDR3 coding sequence is TGTGCCAGCAGCTTAAGGGCGGCCCTCGCTAACACTGAAGCTTTCTTT.

This clonotype turned up a few times. This chain connects TRBV18 to TRBJ2-7; D is possibly TRBD1 (5 bases). With 6 bases removed from V and 3 bases from J, the gap between germline ends came to 21 bases. Germline V CDR1 and CDR2: KGHSH, LQKENI. CDR3 length equals 16 residues. The CDR3: CASSSPGPRANYEQYF. In DNA, the CDR3 is TGTGCCAGCTCCTCTCCCGGCCCCAGGGCGAACTACGAGCAGTACTTC.

The chain couples TRBV7-9 to TRBJ2-3; no clear D gene. The CDR3 contains 14 residues. The V gene lost 2 bases and the J gene lost 2 bases, with 8 bases spanning the gap. From germline, CDR1 is SEHNR and CDR2 FQNEAQ (reference sequence). CDR3 DNA sequence: TGTGCCAGCAGCTTATACGGAAACACAGATACGCAGTATTTT. Its protein product is CASSLYGNTDTQYF.

This clonotype turned up a few times. The chain links TRBV20-1 to TRBJ1-3, with a tentative D call TRBD1 (6 bases). This CDR3 region has 19 residues. The V gene lost 0 bases and the J gene lost 0 bases, with 21 bases spanning the gap. Germline loops: CDR1 DFQATT, CDR2 SNEGSKA (reference sequence). CDR3 DNA sequence: TGCAGTGCTAGAGATTATCGAATCGAGGACAGCGGCTCTGGAAACACCATATATTTT. It yields the protein CSARDYRIEDSGSGNTIYF.

The CDR3 nucleotides read TGTGCCAGCAGTCTCCTGACAGGGGGGGACTACGAGCAGTACTTC. It translates to CASSLLTGGDYEQYF. The rearrangement joins TRBV12-3 or TRBV12-4 to TRBJ2-7; the match to TRBD1 covers 9 bases. This CDR3 spans 15 amino acids. V lost 5 bases to trimming and J lost 3 bases; unmatched junction nucleotides: 8.

This clonotype has ten or more counts. The V and J genes are TRBV29-1 and TRBJ2-7; no clear D. V was cut by 2 bases and J by 7 bases, with 12 bases left in between. Looked up from germline, CDR1 is SQVTM and CDR2 is ANQGSEA. The CDR3 is 12 residues long. This chain's CDR3 is CSVESAALEQYF. DNA of the CDR3: TGCAGCGTTGAATCGGCGGCTCTTGAGCAGTACTTC.

The V call is TRBV10-2, the J call TRBJ2-3; D uncertain. The CDR3 has 14 residues. V was cut by 0 bases and J by 2 bases, with 6 bases left in between. Germline V lookup: CDR1 WSHSY, CDR2 SAAADI. The CDR3 DNA reads TGCGCCAGCAGTGAGTCATTGAACACAGATACGCAGTATTTT. Translating gives CASSESLNTDTQYF.

This clonotype was seen many times. The CDR3 loop is CASSLSAGTTDTQYF. CDR3 in DNA: TGTGCCAGCAGTTTATCGGCAGGGACCACAGATACGCAGTATTTT. J is TRBJ2-3 and V is TRBV28; the D gene could be TRBD1 or TRBD2 (5 bases each). The length of the CDR3 is 15 residues. Germline V gene data show CDR1 as MDHEN and CDR2 as SYDVKM. The V end was cut by 1 base, the J end by 2 bases, with 10 bases between.

This clonotype came up a few times. The chain joins TRBV28 to TRBJ2-6, with D perhaps assigned TRBD1 or TRBD2 (5 bases each). The germline CDR1 and CDR2 sequences are MDHEN and SYDVKM. The ends were cut back, 7 bases at V and 2 bases at J, with 9 bases in the middle. The CDR3 is made up of 14 amino acids. DNA of the CDR3: TGTGCCAGCATCCGGGACCCTGGGGCCAACGTCCTGACTTTC. Amino acid sequence: CASIRDPGANVLTF. The complete variable domain, with remaining parts taken from reference TRBV28 and TRBJ2-6, reads DVKVTQSSRYLVKRTGEKVFLECVQDMDHENMFWYRQDPGLGLRLIYFSYDVKMKEKGDIPEGYSVSREKKERFSLILESASTNQTSMYLCASIRDPGANVLTFGAGSRLTVL.

This clonotype has only a few counts. J is TRBJ1-1 and V is TRBV29-1; D is ambiguous. The CDR3 length is 12 residues. Trimming took 4 bases from V and 0 from J, leaving 6 bases between them. Germline V CDR1 and CDR2: SQVTM, ANQGSEA. The CDR3 is CSVGRLNTEAFF. In DNA form, the CDR3 reads TGCAGCGTTGGAAGGTTGAACACTGAAGCTTTCTTT.

DNA of the CDR3: TGCAGCGTTGTGACTCCGGGTGCCGCCTACGAGCAGTACTTC. Protein product: CSVVTPGAAYEQYF. The chain uses TRBV29-1 and TRBJ2-7; D call uncertain. The V end lost 4 bases, the J end lost 2 bases, and 15 bases lay between the germline ends. The CDR3 has 14 amino acids. Per germline, CDR1 SQVTM and CDR2 ANQGSEA.

V and J are TRBV28 and TRBJ2-4; 11 bases fit TRBD1. The trim removed 6 bases at V and 0 bases at J, leaving 13 bases unmatched. CDR3 length: 19 residues. The germline V gene encodes CDR1 MDHEN and CDR2 SYDVKM. CDR3: CASRPTRDRGAGAKNIQYF. The DNA for the CDR3 is TGTGCCAGCAGACCAACCCGGGACAGGGGGGCGGGAGCCAAAAACATTCAGTACTTC.

The DNA of the CDR3 is TGTGCCAGCAGCTTACCACGCGGGACAGGATACTACGAGCAGTACTTC. Translating gives CASSLPRGTGYYEQYF. The chain joins TRBV12-3 or TRBV12-4 to TRBJ2-7; 8 nucleotides agree with TRBD1. Trimming at V came to 6 bases and at J to 3 bases, leaving 13 bases not matched to a gene. CDR3 length: 16 amino acids.

The genes are TRBV2 and TRBJ2-4; D is perhaps TRBD1 or TRBD2 (6 bases each). V lost 7 bases to trimming and J lost 8 bases, with 15 bases between them. The V gene's germline CDR1 is SNHLY and CDR2 FYNNEI. This CDR3 region has 13 residues. This CDR3 is CASIGGVRDIQYF. The CDR3 nucleotides read TGTGCCAGCATCGGGGGCGTGCGGGACATTCAGTACTTC. The full variable domain, in which reference TRBV2 and TRBJ2-4 provide the parts outside the CDR3, is EPEVTQTPSHQVTQMGQEVILRCVPISNHLYFYWYRQILGQKVEFLVSFYNNEISEKSEIFDDQFSVERPDGSNFTLKIRSTKLEDSAMYFCASIGGVRDIQYFGAGTRLSVL.

The sample holds many counts of this clonotype. The rearrangement uses TRBV29-1 and TRBJ2-1, with D maybe TRBD2 (7 bases). V shed 6 bases and J shed 0 bases, with 15 bases lying between them. Germline CDR1 reads SQVTM; CDR2 reads ANQGSEA. This CDR3 has 15 residues. CDR3 DNA sequence: TGCAGCGTCTCAAGGGGAGGGGGCTCCTACAATGAGCAGTTCTTC. It specifies CSVSRGGGSYNEQFF.

The chain has TRBV12-3 or TRBV12-4 and TRBJ2-7; the D gene is possibly TRBD1 (6 bases). V lost 5 bases and J lost 3, with 8 bases in between. There are 12 residues in the CDR3. Here the CDR3 reads CASSKGGYEQYF. CDR3 nucleotide sequence: TGTGCCAGCAGTAAAGGGGGCTACGAGCAGTACTTC.

This clonotype was seen ten or more times. The chain carries TRBV28 and TRBJ1-1; D is undetermined. Trimming removed 6 bases from V and 0 bases from J, with 8 bases in between. The CDR3 covers 13 residues. Per the germline V gene, CDR1 is MDHEN and CDR2 is SYDVKM. The CDR3 DNA is TGTGCCAGCAGGCCCCCAATGAACACTGAAGCTTTCTTT. This sequence encodes CASRPPMNTEAFF.

This clonotype was detected many times. The chain is built from TRBV20-1 and TRBJ2-3; TRBD2 might be the D (6 bases). This CDR3 region has 15 residues. The germline V gene has CDR1 DFQATT and CDR2 SNEGSKA (reference sequence). Deletions cut 4 bases from V and 0 bases from J, with 14 bases between. CDR3 amino acids: CSATRLASSTDTQYF. For the CDR3, the DNA is TGCAGTGCTACGCGCCTAGCGTCTAGCACAGATACGCAGTATTTT.

The rearrangement joins TRBV21-1 to TRBJ2-7. TRBV21-1 counts as a pseudogene. The CDR3 extends over 11 amino acids. CDR3 in amino acids: CASSKVILLYF. The CDR3, as DNA: TGTGCCAGCAGCAAAGTAATACTTCTGTACTTC.